This TCR beta chain is drawn from a study of patients and donors after allogeneic stem cell transplantation. Each CDR3 protein gets one entry after TCRdb re-called the RT-PCR reads with MiXCR. The sample records approximately 170,000 distinct CDR3 sequences, about 24% being singletons. Trimming pared 0 bases from V and 3 bases from J, leaving 9 bases between. Germline CDR1 is MNHEY and CDR2 is SVGEGT. The CDR3 sequence is 15 residues long. This clonotype was recorded many times. The rearrangement uses TRBV6-2 or TRBV6-3 and TRBJ1-5; D is uncertain. The source is a human donor who was either an allogeneic HSCT recipient or a stem cell or donor lymphocyte infusion donor (not recorded which). It is not recorded whose cells these are; they may come from a transplant donor. Sequenced material: blood, either unsorted or a sorted T cell fraction (not recorded which). The CDR3 sequence is CASSYSGSHNQPQHF. The CDR3 nucleotides are TGTGCCAGCAGTTACTCGGGCAGTCACAATCAGCCCCAGCATTTT.